This is a list of T cell receptor beta chains from one sample in a study of T cell responses to AZD1222 COVID-19 vaccine. This table comes from immunoSEQ multiplex PCR, and its TCRdb copy is limited to in-frame clones, with some not included. Here the sample spans 100,000 to 150,000 clones, 91% being singletons. Sequenced here: peripheral blood, sampled 28 days after the second AZD1222 dose. The receptors were sampled from an adult who received the AZD1222 COVID-19 vaccine. Each CDR3 is given with its conserved first and last residue. A D gene is named only where the DNA matches it firmly. Size tells how often a clone was seen (once, few, many) or the class of an expanded clone, and some rows leave it out.

v_call: TRBV2
j_call: TRBJ2-7
d_call: TRBD2
clone_size: NA
cdr3_aa: CAREKGLDNYEQYF
cdr3_nt: TGTGCCAGAGAAAAAGGACTAGACAACTACGAGCAGTACTTC

v_call: TRBV5-1
j_call: TRBJ1-3
d_call: NA
clone_size: NA
cdr3_aa: CASSLGTPGNTIYF
cdr3_nt: TGCGCCAGCAGCTTGGGGACGCCCGGAAACACCATATATTTT

v_call: TRBV7-7
j_call: TRBJ1-4
d_call: NA
clone_size: NA
cdr3_aa: CASSRGLNEKLFF
cdr3_nt: TGTGCTAGCAGCCGGGGACTTAATGAAAAACTGTTTTTT

v_call: TRBV11-2
j_call: TRBJ2-3
d_call: TRBD1
clone_size: once
cdr3_aa: CASTGVADTQYF
cdr3_nt: TGTGCCAGTACAGGGGTGGCAGATACGCAGTATTTT

v_call: TRBV7-9
j_call: TRBJ1-2
d_call: NA
clone_size: NA
cdr3_aa: CASSFETPYGYTF
cdr3_nt: TGTGCCAGCAGCTTCGAAACACCCTATGGCTACACCTTC

v_call: TRBV18
j_call: TRBJ2-2
d_call: NA
clone_size: NA
cdr3_aa: CASSPPQGRNTGELFF
cdr3_nt: TGTGCCAGCTCACCACCCCAGGGGCGGAACACCGGGGAGCTGTTTTTT

v_call: TRBV6-5
j_call: TRBJ1-2
d_call: NA
clone_size: NA
cdr3_aa: CASSYSTSGQIPGYTF
cdr3_nt: TGTGCCAGCAGTTACTCGACCTCAGGACAAATCCCTGGCTACACCTTC

v_call: TRBV25-1
j_call: TRBJ1-6
d_call: TRBD1
clone_size: few
cdr3_aa: CASSPGQGWNSPLHF
cdr3_nt: TGTGCCAGCAGCCCGGGACAGGGGTGGAATTCACCCCTCCACTTT

v_call: TRBV12-3/TRBV12-4
j_call: TRBJ1-1
d_call: NA
clone_size: NA
cdr3_aa: CASSLLINTEAFF
cdr3_nt: TGTGCCAGCAGCCTTTTAATTAACACTGAAGCTTTCTTT

v_call: TRBV27
j_call: TRBJ2-7
d_call: TRBD1
clone_size: NA
cdr3_aa: CASSSRTGLLTYEQYF
cdr3_nt: TGTGCCAGCAGTTCCCGGACAGGGCTTTTAACCTACGAGCAGTACTTC

v_call: TRBV2
j_call: TRBJ1-6
d_call: NA
clone_size: NA
cdr3_aa: CASKGPGMLGSPLHF
cdr3_nt: TGTGCCAGCAAGGGGCCCGGTATGCTAGGTTCACCCCTCCACTTT

v_call: TRBV9
j_call: TRBJ1-6
d_call: NA
clone_size: NA
cdr3_aa: CASSVDDSRTPLHF
cdr3_nt: TGTGCCAGCAGCGTAGATGACTCCCGGACACCCCTCCACTTT

v_call: TRBV2
j_call: TRBJ2-2
d_call: TRBD1
clone_size: NA
cdr3_aa: CASSEQGATTGELFF
cdr3_nt: TGTGCCAGCAGTGAGCAGGGGGCGACCACCGGGGAGCTGTTTTTT

v_call: TRBV19
j_call: TRBJ1-1
d_call: NA
clone_size: NA
cdr3_aa: CASSIGRNTEAFF
cdr3_nt: TGTGCCAGTAGTATCGGGAGAAACACTGAAGCTTTCTTT

v_call: TRBV2
j_call: TRBJ1-5
d_call: NA
clone_size: NA
cdr3_aa: CASSAGGWQPQHF
cdr3_nt: TGTGCCAGCAGTGCGGGAGGATGGCAGCCCCAGCATTTT

v_call: TRBV30
j_call: TRBJ1-2
d_call: TRBD1
clone_size: once
cdr3_aa: CACPTNPTGGIRANYGYTF
cdr3_nt: TGTGCCTGTCCAACTAACCCGACAGGGGGAATCCGAGCTAACTATGGCTACACCTTC

v_call: TRBV5-6
j_call: TRBJ2-2
d_call: TRBD2
clone_size: NA
cdr3_aa: CASSLYGTSSVTGELFF
cdr3_nt: TGTGCCAGCAGCTTGTATGGGACTAGCTCTGTCACCGGGGAGCTGTTTTTT

v_call: TRBV24-1
j_call: TRBJ2-3
d_call: NA
clone_size: NA
cdr3_aa: CATSVLGDTQYF
cdr3_nt: TGTGCCACCAGTGTCCTGGGGGATACGCAGTATTTT

v_call: TRBV25-1
j_call: TRBJ1-2
d_call: NA
clone_size: NA
cdr3_aa: CASSEWDLGYTF
cdr3_nt: TGTGCCAGCAGTGAGTGGGACCTTGGCTACACCTTC

v_call: TRBV4-1
j_call: TRBJ2-7
d_call: NA
clone_size: NA
cdr3_aa: CASSQDDSSYEQYF
cdr3_nt: TGCGCCAGCAGCCAAGATGACAGTTCCTACGAGCAGTACTTC

v_call: TRBV6-5
j_call: TRBJ2-7
d_call: NA
clone_size: NA
cdr3_aa: CASSYRAGKYEQYF
cdr3_nt: TGTGCCAGCAGTTACCGGGCAGGGAAGTACGAGCAGTACTTC

v_call: TRBV7-2
j_call: TRBJ1-1
d_call: NA
clone_size: NA
cdr3_aa: CASRQGGGWTEAFF
cdr3_nt: TGTGCCAGCAGACAGGGTGGGGGGTGGACTGAAGCTTTCTTT

v_call: TRBV27
j_call: TRBJ1-2
d_call: TRBD1
clone_size: NA
cdr3_aa: CASSPKTGAVLTDYGYTF
cdr3_nt: TGTGCCAGCAGCCCAAAAACAGGGGCGGTACTAACTGACTATGGCTACACCTTC

v_call: TRBV19
j_call: TRBJ2-3
d_call: NA
clone_size: NA
cdr3_aa: CASRSLATSTDTQYF
cdr3_nt: TGTGCCAGTCGTTCTCTAGCGACTAGCACAGATACGCAGTATTTT

v_call: TRBV6-6
j_call: TRBJ2-1
d_call: TRBD2
clone_size: NA
cdr3_aa: CASSTRGLAGDNEQFF
cdr3_nt: TGTGCCAGCAGTACCCGGGGACTAGCGGGGGACAATGAGCAGTTCTTC

v_call: TRBV4-1
j_call: TRBJ2-5
d_call: NA
clone_size: NA
cdr3_aa: CASTIRPVMAQETQYF
cdr3_nt: TGCGCCAGCACCATCCGACCAGTTATGGCCCAAGAGACCCAGTACTTC

v_call: TRBV19
j_call: TRBJ1-1
d_call: NA
clone_size: medium-sized
cdr3_aa: CASSLRPNTEAFF
cdr3_nt: TGTGCCAGTAGTCTACGACCGAACACTGAAGCTTTCTTT

v_call: TRBV7-2
j_call: TRBJ2-2
d_call: TRBD2
clone_size: NA
cdr3_aa: CASTRTSGSFWLFF
cdr3_nt: TGTGCCAGCACCCGGACTAGCGGTTCCTTTTGGCTGTTTTTT

v_call: TRBV3-1/TRBV3-2
j_call: TRBJ1-2
d_call: TRBD1
clone_size: few
cdr3_aa: CASSRDRAAGYTF
cdr3_nt: TGTGCCAGCAGCCGGGACAGGGCCGCTGGCTACACCTTC

v_call: TRBV7-2
j_call: TRBJ1-1
d_call: NA
clone_size: NA
cdr3_aa: CASSLLQGNTEAFF
cdr3_nt: TGTGCCAGCAGCTTATTACAGGGGAACACTGAAGCTTTCTTT

v_call: TRBV18
j_call: TRBJ2-1
d_call: NA
clone_size: NA
cdr3_aa: CASSPRHYNEQFF
cdr3_nt: TGTGCCAGCTCACCACGGCACTACAATGAGCAGTTCTTC

v_call: TRBV29-1
j_call: TRBJ2-7
d_call: NA
clone_size: NA
cdr3_aa: CSVLQGPYEQYF
cdr3_nt: TGCAGCGTCCTACAGGGCCCCTACGAGCAGTACTTC

v_call: TRBV24-1
j_call: TRBJ2-2
d_call: TRBD1
clone_size: NA
cdr3_aa: CATTTGAAGELFF
cdr3_nt: TGTGCCACCACTACAGGGGCGGCCGGGGAGCTGTTTTTT

v_call: TRBV7-9
j_call: TRBJ1-5
d_call: NA
clone_size: once
cdr3_aa: CASSFGGDGNQPQHF
cdr3_nt: TGTGCCAGCAGCTTTGGGGGGGATGGCAATCAGCCCCAGCATTTT

v_call: TRBV2
j_call: TRBJ2-1
d_call: NA
clone_size: few
cdr3_aa: CASRAGNNEQFF
cdr3_nt: TGTGCCAGCAGGGCAGGGAACAATGAGCAGTTCTTC

v_call: TRBV29-1
j_call: TRBJ1-2
d_call: NA
clone_size: NA
cdr3_aa: CSDQDNYGYTF
cdr3_nt: TGCAGCGACCAGGATAACTATGGCTACACCTTC

v_call: TRBV5-1
j_call: TRBJ1-1
d_call: NA
clone_size: NA
cdr3_aa: CASSFPGQLTEAFF
cdr3_nt: TGCGCCAGCAGCTTCCCAGGGCAACTAACTGAAGCTTTCTTT

v_call: TRBV29-1
j_call: TRBJ1-2
d_call: TRBD1
clone_size: NA
cdr3_aa: CSDRQGDGYTF
cdr3_nt: TGCAGCGACCGACAGGGCGACGGCTACACCTTC

v_call: TRBV7-9
j_call: TRBJ1-1
d_call: NA
clone_size: NA
cdr3_aa: CASSLTLSEAFF
cdr3_nt: TGTGCCAGCAGCTTAACATTGTCAGAAGCTTTCTTT

v_call: TRBV11-3
j_call: TRBJ2-5
d_call: TRBD2
clone_size: NA
cdr3_aa: CASSLGANSGYQETQYF
cdr3_nt: TGTGCCAGCAGCTTAGGGGCTAATAGCGGGTACCAAGAGACCCAGTACTTC

v_call: TRBV29-1
j_call: TRBJ1-1
d_call: NA
clone_size: NA
cdr3_aa: CSVGGGSTEAFF
cdr3_nt: TGCAGCGTTGGGGGGGGGAGCACTGAAGCTTTCTTT

v_call: TRBV19
j_call: TRBJ2-1
d_call: TRBD2
clone_size: NA
cdr3_aa: CASSTGLGYNEQFF
cdr3_nt: TGTGCCAGTAGTACCGGACTAGGTTACAATGAGCAGTTCTTC

v_call: TRBV7-9
j_call: TRBJ2-5
d_call: NA
clone_size: NA
cdr3_aa: CASSPNEETQYF
cdr3_nt: TGTGCCAGCAGCCCTAATGAAGAGACCCAGTACTTC

v_call: TRBV3-1/TRBV3-2
j_call: TRBJ2-5
d_call: TRBD1
clone_size: once
cdr3_aa: CASSHPTGNYF
cdr3_nt: TGTGCCAGCAGCCACCCGACAGGGAATTACTTC

v_call: TRBV12-5
j_call: TRBJ1-1
d_call: TRBD1
clone_size: NA
cdr3_aa: CASGLTPDRGNTEAFF
cdr3_nt: TGTGCTAGTGGTTTGACACCGGACAGGGGGAACACTGAAGCTTTCTTT